This TCR beta chain was observed in a study of cytomegalovirus exposure and HLA in healthy donors. Study observations and caveats: Overall, under 200 TCR beta chains were annotated as cytomegalovirus-associated.

In regard to this clone: What it binds is not known.

TCRdb's copy holds only in-frame clones and misses some; the assay was immunoSEQ multiplex PCR. This table has fewer than 150,000 clones, about 86% appearing once. Separate from the 666-subject first cohort, the approximately 120-subject validation cohort was the one that the donors belonged to. This CDR3 region has 15 residues. V was pared by 7 bases and J by 5 bases, with 18 bases between. The V gene's germline CDR1 is SGHNT and CDR2 YYREEE (reference sequence). The V call is TRBV5-4, the J call TRBJ2-2; D is possibly TRBD1 (6 bases). This TCR came from a woman under 30 in good health and CMV-seropositive. The sequenced material came from PBMCs. CDR3 loop: CASRLQGVGTGELFF. CDR3 sequence (DNA): TGTGCCAGCCGCCTACAGGGTGTCGGGACCGGGGAGCTGTTTTTT.